This TCR beta chain originates from a study of beta chain features in type 1 diabetes (dated by TCRdb to 2016 to 2019). Broadly, across the study: Mean age, gender distribution, total cell number and subset yield did not differ between patients and healthy donors. Naive and central memory subsets were obtained from all 28 donors, but regulatory and stem cell-like memory subsets were isolated from only 8 patients and 8 healthy donors. In the study, TCRB repertoires of sorted circulating CD4+ T cell subsets from recently diagnosed type 1 diabetes patients were compared with those of matched healthy donors. A total of around 110,000,000 sorted cells were examined across all samples, and RNA yield correlated strongly with the number of cells per subset.

Each donor gave one peripheral blood draw, roughly 110 mL on average, collected into heparinised tubes. A BD FACSAria II and a panel including CD45RO, CCR7, CD25, CD127, CD95 and CD27 were used to sort naive, central memory, regulatory and stem cell-like memory CD4+ T cells. A purity above 98% was achieved for all sorted populations. PBMCs were isolated immediately by Lymphoprep density gradient centrifugation and stained directly without culture. Samples were stained and sorted in pairs, with one healthy donor and one patient per experiment, so that batch effects were minimized. The investigation overall reported the following: Type 1 diabetes patients showed a moderate but significant shortening of TCRB CDR3 length in all four CD4+ subsets. Because cDNA was sequenced instead of genomic DNA, highly expressing activated cells could be over-represented, though the groups showed no difference in activation or CD3 levels. The naive, central memory and regulatory TCRB repertoires appeared to resemble one another more closely among patients than among healthy donors. Only small numbers of individuals were included in the HLA sub-analyses, which left unresolved whether HLA type had any influence on TCRB rearrangement. PCR may preferentially amplify shorter templates, but because patient and control samples were amplified and corrected together, any resulting skew would affect both groups equally. At VDJ recombination sites, patients with type 1 diabetes made fewer insertions and deleted more nucleotides, a pattern implying thymic rearrangement abnormalities.

This clone was detected a few times. Its specific antigen is unknown. Qualities for individual bases were not recorded, and no much larger clone is one base off. All of the isolated RNA was reverse transcribed with the High Capacity cDNA Reverse Transcription Kit, so expressed TCRB transcripts were sequenced. Naive, central memory and regulatory T cell samples underwent deep immunoSEQ sequencing, averaging approximately 3.5 million total reads per sample. After sorted cells were lysed in RLT buffer, RNA was extracted with DNase-treated RNeasy Micro or Mini kits, with the choice depending on cell number. To prevent cross-contamination, each cell subset was processed individually, whereas patient and healthy donor samples were processed jointly. Using the immunoSEQ multiplex PCR, TCRB sequences were amplified from cDNA into 87-bp fragments spanning the CDR3 region. Sequencing of the amplicons was done on the Illumina HiSeq platform. In the paper's pipeline: Synthetic template baselines were used to correct PCR bias computationally, reads within Hamming distance 2 were collapsed together, and singletons that could not be merged were discarded. Reads were aligned against IMGT so that V, D and J genes, CDR3 length and insertions or deletions at six rearrangement sites could be assigned. Clonotype counts were normalized to sorted cell number within each subset before computing true diversity and Gini coefficients with the tcR R package. The overlap coefficient, calculated on TCRB nucleotide sequences, was used to quantify repertoire sharing. Out-of-frame TCRB sequences from naive cells were analyzed as a proxy for the pre-selection repertoire. Here the immuneACCESS table is served through TCRdb, limited to in-frame sequences with V and J called. Missing clones are a known gap in these copies; in checked studies unresolved V genes cover under half, and the rest lacks a known reason. The V and J calls and clone size were taken over from that table, and D and trimming were inferred from the DNA. Across this sample there are 600,000 to 700,000 clones, with 12% seen only once. The ten largest clones capture approximately 0.11% of the sample.

The receptor's source is a man aged 25 to 40 with type 1 diabetes. Sample: naive CD4+ T cells from blood. According to the study, the label for this sample's cell subset or site signals: true naive CD4+ T cells.

The DNA reads TGCGCCAGCAGCTCCGCACACAGAAAAGAGGACAATGAGCAGTTCTTC. This yields the protein CASSSAHRKEDNEQFF. Recombination connected TRBV5-1 to TRBJ2-1; the D gene assignment is ambiguous. The CDR3, from cysteine to phenylalanine, totals 16 residues. Only CDR3 DNA remains: 48 bases, in frame from the first base. Trimming removed 3 bases from V and 5 bases from J, leaving 18 bases between the germline ends. CDR1 and CDR2 are drawn from the germline V gene: SGHRS, YFSETQ.